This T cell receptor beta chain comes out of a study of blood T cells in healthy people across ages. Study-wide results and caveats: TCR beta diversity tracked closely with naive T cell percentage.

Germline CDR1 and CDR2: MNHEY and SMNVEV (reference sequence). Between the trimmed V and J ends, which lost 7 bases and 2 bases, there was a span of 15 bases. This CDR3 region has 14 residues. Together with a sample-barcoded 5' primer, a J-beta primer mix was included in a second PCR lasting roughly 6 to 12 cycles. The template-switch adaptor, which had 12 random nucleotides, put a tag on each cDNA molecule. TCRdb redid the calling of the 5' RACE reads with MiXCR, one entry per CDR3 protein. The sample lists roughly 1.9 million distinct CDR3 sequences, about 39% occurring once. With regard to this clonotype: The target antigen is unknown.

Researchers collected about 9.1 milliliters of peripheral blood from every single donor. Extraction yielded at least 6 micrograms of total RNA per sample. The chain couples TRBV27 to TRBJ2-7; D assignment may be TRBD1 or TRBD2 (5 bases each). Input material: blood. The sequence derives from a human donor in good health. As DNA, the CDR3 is TGTGCCAGCAACCCGGGACCCCGCCCCTACGAGCAGTACTTC. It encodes CASNPGPRPYEQYF.